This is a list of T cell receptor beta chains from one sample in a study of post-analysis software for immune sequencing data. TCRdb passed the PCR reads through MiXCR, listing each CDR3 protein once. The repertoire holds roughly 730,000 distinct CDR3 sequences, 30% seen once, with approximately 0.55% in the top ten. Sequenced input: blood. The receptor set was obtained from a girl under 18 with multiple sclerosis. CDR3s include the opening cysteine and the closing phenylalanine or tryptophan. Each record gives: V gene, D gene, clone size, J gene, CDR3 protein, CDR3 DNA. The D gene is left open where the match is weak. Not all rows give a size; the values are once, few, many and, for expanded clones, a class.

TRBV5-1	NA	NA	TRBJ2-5	CASSLNSGEETQYF	TGCGCCAGCAGCTTGAACTCAGGGGAGGAGACCCAGTACTTC
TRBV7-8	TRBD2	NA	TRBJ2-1	CARSFVAGGFVGYNEQFF	TGTGCCCGCAGCTTCGTAGCGGGGGGCTTTGTGGGCTACAATGAGCAGTTCTTC
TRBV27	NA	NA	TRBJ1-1	CASRPQGGSTEAFF	TGTGCCAGCAGACCGCAGGGAGGGTCGACTGAAGCTTTCTTT
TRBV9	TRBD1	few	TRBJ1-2	CASSATGNLGYGYTF	TGTGCCAGCAGCGCGACAGGGAATCTAGGTTATGGCTACACCTTC
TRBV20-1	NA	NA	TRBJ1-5	CSARGYALGPQHF	TGCAGTGCTAGGGGGTACGCCTTAGGGCCCCAGCATTTT
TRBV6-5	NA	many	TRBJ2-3	CASSEGWGDTQYF	TGTGCCAGCAGTGAAGGGTGGGGAGATACGCAGTATTTT
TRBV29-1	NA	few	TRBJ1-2	CSVEDRWQNYGYTF	TGCAGCGTTGAAGATCGGTGGCAGAACTATGGCTACACCTTC
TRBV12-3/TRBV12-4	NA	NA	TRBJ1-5	CASSLGNQGWFNQPQHF	TGTGCCAGCAGTTTAGGCAATCAGGGGTGGTTCAATCAGCCCCAGCATTTT
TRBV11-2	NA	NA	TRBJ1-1	CASSPRQREAFF	TGTGCCAGCAGCCCGAGACAGCGTGAAGCTTTCTTT
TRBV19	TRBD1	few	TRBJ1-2	CASRAGTVAYGYTF	TGTGCCAGTAGAGCCGGGACAGTTGCCTATGGCTACACCTTC
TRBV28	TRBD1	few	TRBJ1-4	CASSSPSGQGSAGEKLFF	TGTGCCAGCAGTTCCCCTTCGGGACAGGGCTCCGCGGGTGAAAAACTGTTTTTT
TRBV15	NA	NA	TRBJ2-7	CATSRDLAGSSSYNEQYF	TGTGCCACCAGCAGAGATCTCGCAGGGTCGAGCTCCTACAATGAGCAGTACTTC
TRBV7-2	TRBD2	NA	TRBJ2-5	CASSFGLAGGVETQYF	TGTGCCAGCAGTTTCGGACTAGCGGGGGGAGTGGAGACCCAGTACTTC
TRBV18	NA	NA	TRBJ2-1	CASSRLGTTPGTEQFF	TGTGCCAGCTCACGACTCGGGACCACTCCTGGTACTGAGCAGTTCTTC
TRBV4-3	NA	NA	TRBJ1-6	CASSGEVQSPLHF	TGCGCCAGCAGCGGGGAGGTACAATCACCCCTCCACTTT
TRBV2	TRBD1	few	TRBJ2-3	CASKRTGTVLPDTQYF	TGTGCCAGCAAGCGAACCGGGACAGTTCTTCCAGATACGCAGTATTTT
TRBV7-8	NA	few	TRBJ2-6	CASSLARRYSGANVLTF	TGTGCCAGCAGCTTAGCGCGTCGGTACTCTGGGGCCAACGTCCTGACTTTC
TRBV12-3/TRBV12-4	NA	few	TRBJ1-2	CASSPGTPRAGYTF	TGTGCCAGCAGCCCCGGGACACCGAGGGCTGGCTACACCTTC
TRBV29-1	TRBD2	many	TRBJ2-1	CSASGVIAGVTYNEQFF	TGCAGCGCCTCAGGGGTGATAGCGGGAGTTACTTACAATGAGCAGTTCTTC
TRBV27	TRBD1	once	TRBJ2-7	CASSLRSGQARGQYF	TGTGCCAGCAGTTTGAGGTCAGGACAGGCCCGCGGGCAGTACTTC
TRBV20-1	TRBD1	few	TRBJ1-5	CSAGGKNQPQHF	TGCAGCGCAGGGGGCAAGAATCAGCCCCAGCATTTT
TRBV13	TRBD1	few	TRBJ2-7	CASSLTDRAYEQYF	TGTGCCAGCAGCCTCACGGACAGGGCGTACGAGCAGTACTTC
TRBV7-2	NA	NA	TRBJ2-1	CASSSRPGGGPRDEQFF	TGTGCCAGCAGCTCTCGACCTGGGGGCGGCCCTAGGGATGAGCAGTTCTTC